The 21 T cell receptor beta chains below were found in one sample sequenced in a study of regulatory T cells in long-lasting Graves disease. Documented time point: newly diagnosed GD, antithyroid drugs for less than 3 months. PBMC-derived RNA was used for the TCR library. Construction of the TCR beta libraries employed iRepertoire HTBI primers in conjunction with Arm-PCR of CDR3 regions. TCRdb re-derived calls from the multiplex PCR reads in MiXCR, one entry per CDR3 protein. The sample carries about 420,000 distinct CDR3 sequences, 16% recorded once. These data also featured in a second study, about T cells in Graves' hyperthyroidism and ophthalmopathy.

This material consisted of peripheral blood mononuclear cells (PBMCs), taken at new diagnosis, from a patient treated with antithyroid drugs. These receptor sequences come from a woman under 30 with Graves disease.

Notes on this clonotype: A much larger clone lies a single base off, so this may be a read error. V and J are TRBV7-3 and TRBJ2-7, with D perhaps matching TRBD2 (6 bases). The V and J ends lost 8 bases and 7 bases respectively, with 21 bases between them. The germline V gene encodes CDR1 SGHTA and CDR2 FQGTGA. The CDR3 has 14 residues. The DNA for the CDR3 is TGTGCCAGCGCATCTGGTCTAGCGACGGATGAGCAGTACTTC. Translated, it gives CASASGLATDEQYF.

There are many counts of this clonotype. One base away lies a much larger clone, so this may be a sequencing read error. The chain combines TRBV7-3 with TRBJ1-1; 8 bases fit TRBD1. Per germline, CDR1 SGHTA and CDR2 FQGTGA. V was pared by 5 bases and J by 3 bases, with 2 bases of the junction left unmatched. The CDR3 consists of 13 residues. CDR3 nucleotides: TGTGCCAGCAGCCCGACAGGGGACACTGAAGCTTTCTTT. This translates into CASSPTGDTEAFF.

For this clonotype: Given a much more abundant clone one base away, this may be a read error. This chain links TRBV27 with TRBJ2-7, with a tentative D call TRBD2 (6 bases). The germline CDR1 and CDR2 sequences are MNHEY and SMNVEV (reference sequence). The CDR3 contains 13 residues. V lost 5 bases to trimming and J lost 7 bases, with 15 bases between them. CDR3 loop: CASSDGTPNEQYF. The CDR3 DNA follows: TGTGCCAGCAGTGACGGGACTCCCAATGAGCAGTACTTC.

This clonotype was seen more than once but under ten times. The chain employs TRBV10-3 and TRBJ2-3; D possibly corresponds to TRBD2 (5 bases). TRBJ2-5 explains the end of the DNA better; the J call may be wrong. The CDR3 is 12 residues long. The germline CDR1 and CDR2 sequences are ENHRY and SYGVKD. The CDR3 here is CAISVAAGTQYF. Written as DNA, the CDR3 is TGTGCCATCAGTGTTGCCGCGGGGACCCAGTACTTC.

The chain uses TRBV5-1 and TRBJ1-1; 12 bases are shared with TRBD1. V was clipped by 0 bases and J by 4 bases; unmatched bases: 16. The CDR3 has 20 residues. Germline assignment: CDR1 SGHRS and CDR2 YFSETQ. The CDR3 nucleotides are TGCGCCAGCAGCTTGGGACAACCCGGGACAGGGGGCGGTTCAGTCACTGAAGCTTTCTTT. The encoded protein is CASSLGQPGTGGGSVTEAFF.

Concerning this clonotype: Given a much more abundant clone one base away, this may be a read error. This sequence joins TRBV28 and TRBJ2-1; D might be TRBD1 or TRBD2, each matching 6 bases. Germline assignment: CDR1 MDHEN and CDR2 SYDVKM. This CDR3 has 15 amino acids. The V end was cut by 2 bases, the J end by 9 bases, with 17 bases between. CDR3 in amino acids: CASSLRGERTGEQFF. For the CDR3, the DNA is TGTGCCAGCAGTTTAAGGGGGGAGAGAACGGGTGAGCAGTTCTTC.

The chain recombines TRBV29-1 with TRBJ1-3; TRBD1 might be the D (5 bases). The CDR3 loop spans 16 amino acids. Trimming took 3 bases from V and 0 from J, leaving 15 bases between them. Germline assignment: CDR1 SQVTM and CDR2 ANQGSEA. The CDR3 DNA reads as TGCAGCGTTGAGGGAGGGACGGGTAGCTCTGGAAACACCATATATTTT. It specifies CSVEGGTGSSGNTIYF.

There are a few counts of this clonotype. V usage is TRBV20-1 and J usage is TRBJ2-4; tentative D call: TRBD1 (5 bases). CDR3 size: 12 residues. CDR1 is DFQATT and CDR2 is SNEGSKA in the germline V gene (reference sequence). V lost 0 bases and J 6 bases, leaving 6 bases between the germline ends. Written as DNA, the CDR3 is TGCAGTGCTAGAGATGACAGAAACATTCAGTACTTC. This encodes CSARDDRNIQYF.

This clonotype was picked up a small number of times. The V and J genes are TRBV27 and TRBJ2-7, with 8 bases fitting TRBD1. With 3 bases clipped from V and 6 bases from J, the junction kept 4 bases outside the gene matches. The CDR3 length is 13 residues. Germline V gives CDR1 MNHEY, CDR2 SMNVEV (reference sequence). CDR3 amino acids: CASSFRGRFEQYF. The DNA for the CDR3 is TGTGCCAGCAGTTTCAGGGGGCGTTTCGAGCAGTACTTC.

On this clonotype: It may be a read error: a sequence one base away is much more abundant. The J gene is TRBJ2-7, the V gene TRBV7-6; tentatively, D is TRBD1 (5 bases). Germline lookup yields CDR1 SGHVS and CDR2 FNYEAQ. The CDR3 spans 15 residues. The CDR3 loop is CASSPDSTTSHEQYF. The CDR3 coding sequence is TGTGCCAGCAGCCCAGACAGTACAACCTCCCACGAGCAGTACTTC.

This clonotype was detected a few times. The rearrangement joins TRBV18 to TRBJ2-3; possible D gene TRBD1, 7 bases. This CDR3 region has 15 residues. Germline V gene lookup returns CDR1 KGHSH and CDR2 LQKENI. V shed 5 bases and J shed 0 bases, with 12 bases lying between them. The CDR3 protein is CASSAGQKSTDTQYF. DNA for the CDR3: TGTGCCAGCTCAGCGGGACAGAAGAGCACAGATACGCAGTATTTT. Filled out from reference TRBV18 and TRBJ2-3, the complete variable domain reads NAGVMQNPRHLVRRRGQEARLRCSPMKGHSHVYWYRQLPEEGLKFMVYLQKENIIDESGMPKERFSAEFPKEGPSILRIQQVVRGDSAAYFCASSAGQKSTDTQYFGPGTRLTVL.

There are many counts of this clonotype. A junction boundary mismatches the germline segment, possibly from a read error. The chain joins TRBV5-1 to TRBJ2-7, with D tentatively TRBD1 (5 bases). The CDR3 is 14 amino acids. Looked up from germline, CDR1 is SGHRS and CDR2 is YFSETQ. The CDR3 loop is CASSLGQGIYEQYF. The CDR3, as DNA: TGTGCCAGCAGCTTGGGGCAGGGTATCTACGAGCAGTACTTC.

The chain uses TRBV5-1 and TRBJ2-7, with 12 bases aligning to TRBD2. CDR1 and CDR2 from the germline V gene are SGHRS and YFSETQ. J was trimmed by 6 bases and V by 4 bases; bases with no gene match: 8. This CDR3 has 15 amino acids. CDR3 in amino acids: CASSPSTSGSREQYF. CDR3 bases: TGCGCCAGCAGCCCATCGACTAGCGGGAGTCGCGAGCAGTACTTC.

This clonotype has a count of ten or more. The CDR3 nucleotides read TGTGCCAGCAGCCCGCTCGGGGGCCATGAGCAGTTCTTC. Amino acids: CASSPLGGHEQFF. The V call is TRBV12-3 or TRBV12-4, the J call TRBJ2-1; either TRBD1 or TRBD2 may fit D (6 bases each). Deletions cut 6 bases from V and 8 bases from J, with 14 bases between. The CDR3 totals 13 residues.

A few counts support this clonotype. The genes are TRBV7-3 and TRBJ2-3; TRBD2 matches at 8 bases. Germline loops: CDR1 SGHTA, CDR2 FQGTGA. Trimming removed 5 bases from V and 3 bases from J; junction bases left unmatched: 7. The CDR3 totals 15 residues. The chain's CDR3 is CASSPGLVGTDTQYF. The CDR3 coding sequence is TGTGCCAGCAGCCCGGGACTAGTCGGGACAGATACGCAGTATTTT.

This clonotype was counted many times. CDR3 coding DNA: TGTGCCAGCAGTGAAGGGACAGGGAGGACTGAAGCTTTCTTT. Translated: CASSEGTGRTEAFF. The chain links TRBV28 to TRBJ1-1; 9 bases line up with TRBD1. The CDR3 totals 14 residues. V dropped 5 bases and J dropped 5; count of bases not matched to a gene: 6. Germline V lookup: CDR1 MDHEN, CDR2 SYDVKM.

The gene calls are TRBV7-2 and TRBJ2-7, with 7 bases that match TRBD2. The CDR3 is 14 residues long. Germline loops: CDR1 SGHTA, CDR2 FQGNSA. Trimming removed 6 bases from V and 6 bases from J; junction bases left unmatched: 11. In nucleotides, the CDR3 is TGTGCCAGCAGGCCACTTGGGAGGGCCTCCGAGCAGTACTTC. Protein sequence: CASRPLGRASEQYF. Drawing the rest from reference TRBV7-2 and TRBJ2-7, the complete variable domain is GAGVSQSPSNKVTEKGKDVELRCDPISGHTALYWYRQSLGQGLEFLIYFQGNSAPDKSGLPSDRFSAERTGGSVSTLTIQRTQQEDSAVYLCASRPLGRASEQYFGPGTRLTVT.

This clonotype was recorded many times. The chain uses TRBV3-1 and TRBJ2-4; D is unresolved. This CDR3 region has 15 residues. Germline assignment: CDR1 LGHDT and CDR2 YNNKEL (reference sequence). Between the trimmed V and J ends, which lost 0 bases and 1 base, there was a span of 7 bases. The CDR3 bases are TGTGCCAGCAGCCAAGAAGGTGGGGCCAAAAACATTCAGTACTTC. Its protein is CASSQEGGAKNIQYF.

This clonotype has a handful of counts. The chain carries TRBV4-3 and TRBJ2-1, with 8 bases matching TRBD1. V was clipped by 1 base and J by 4 bases; unmatched bases: 12. Germline values: CDR1 LGHNA, CDR2 YSLEER. CDR3 length: 18 amino acids. The CDR3 bases are TGCGCCAGCAGCCAAGGCGAGACAGGGGCTAATTCATACAATGAGCAGTTCTTC. It specifies CASSQGETGANSYNEQFF.

This clonotype was seen at least ten times. V and J are TRBV6-1 and TRBJ2-7; no definite D call. The CDR3 loop spans 11 amino acids. V was pared by 4 bases and J by 3 bases, with 4 bases between. Germline assignment: CDR1 MNHNS and CDR2 SASEGT. CDR3 protein: CASSGYYEQYF. The CDR3 DNA is TGTGCCAGCAGTGGCTACTACGAGCAGTACTTC.

This clonotype was seen only a few times. The chain couples TRBV10-3 to TRBJ2-6; 11 nucleotides match TRBD1. Germline V gene lookup returns CDR1 ENHRY and CDR2 SYGVKD. This CDR3 contains 16 residues. Trimming removed 10 bases from V and 1 base from J; junction bases left unmatched: 6. CDR3 sequence reads: CATEDRGRSGANVLTF. CDR3 in DNA: TGTGCCACCGAGGACAGGGGGCGTTCTGGGGCCAACGTCCTGACTTTC.